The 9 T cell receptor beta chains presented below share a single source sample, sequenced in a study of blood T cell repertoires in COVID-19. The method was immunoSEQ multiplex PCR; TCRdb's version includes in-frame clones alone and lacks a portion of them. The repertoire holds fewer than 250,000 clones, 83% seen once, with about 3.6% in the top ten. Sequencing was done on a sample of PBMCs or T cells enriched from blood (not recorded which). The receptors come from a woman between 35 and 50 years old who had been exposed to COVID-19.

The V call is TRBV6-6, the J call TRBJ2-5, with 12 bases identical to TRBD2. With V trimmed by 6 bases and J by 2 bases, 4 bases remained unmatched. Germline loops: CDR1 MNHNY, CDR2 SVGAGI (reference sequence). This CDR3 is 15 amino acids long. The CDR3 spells CASSPSGGGQETQYF. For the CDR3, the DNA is TGTGCCAGCAGCCCTAGCGGGGGGGGGCAAGAGACCCAGTACTTC.

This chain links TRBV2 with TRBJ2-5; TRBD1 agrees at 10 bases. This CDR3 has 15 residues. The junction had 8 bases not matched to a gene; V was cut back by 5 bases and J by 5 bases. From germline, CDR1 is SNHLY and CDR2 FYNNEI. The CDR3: CASSSRQGALETQYF. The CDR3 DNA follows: TGTGCCAGCAGTAGTCGACAGGGGGCTCTGGAGACCCAGTACTTC.

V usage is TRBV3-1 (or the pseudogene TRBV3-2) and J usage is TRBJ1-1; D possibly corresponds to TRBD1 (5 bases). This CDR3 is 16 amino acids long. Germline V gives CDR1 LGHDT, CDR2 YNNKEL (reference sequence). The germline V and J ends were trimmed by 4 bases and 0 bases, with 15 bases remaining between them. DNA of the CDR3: TGTGCCAGCAGCCCCCTACGGGAGGGGATGAACACTGAAGCTTTCTTT. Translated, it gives CASSPLREGMNTEAFF.

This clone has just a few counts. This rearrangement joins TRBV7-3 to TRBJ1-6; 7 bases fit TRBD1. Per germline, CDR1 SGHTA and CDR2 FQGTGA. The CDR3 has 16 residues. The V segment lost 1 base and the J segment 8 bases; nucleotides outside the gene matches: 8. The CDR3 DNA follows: TGTGCCAGCAGCTTAAATCAGGGGGGCGCGGATTCACCCCTCCACTTT. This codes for CASSLNQGGADSPLHF.

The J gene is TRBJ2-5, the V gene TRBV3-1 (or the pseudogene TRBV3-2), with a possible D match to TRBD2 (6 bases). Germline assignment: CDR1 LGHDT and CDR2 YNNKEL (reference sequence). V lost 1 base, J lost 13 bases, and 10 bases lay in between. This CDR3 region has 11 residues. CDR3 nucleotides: TGTGCCAGCAGCCAAGGCCCCGGGAGGTACTTC. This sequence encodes CASSQGPGRYF.

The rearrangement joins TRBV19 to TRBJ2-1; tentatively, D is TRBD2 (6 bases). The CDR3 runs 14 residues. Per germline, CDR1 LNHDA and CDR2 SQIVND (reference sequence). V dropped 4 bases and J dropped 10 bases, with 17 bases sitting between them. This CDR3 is CASSTDRAGSEQFF. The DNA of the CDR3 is TGTGCCAGTAGTACCGACCGTGCGGGGTCGGAGCAGTTCTTC.

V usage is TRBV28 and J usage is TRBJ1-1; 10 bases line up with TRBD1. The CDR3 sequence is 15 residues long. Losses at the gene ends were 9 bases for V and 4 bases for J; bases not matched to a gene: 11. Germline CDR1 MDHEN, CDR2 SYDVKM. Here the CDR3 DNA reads TGTGCCAGTACGCCCCGGGACAGGGGTAGCACTGAAGCTTTCTTT. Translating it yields CASTPRDRGSTEAFF.

This chain's CDR3 is CASSRTTTGTGELFF. CDR3 DNA: TGTGCCAGCAGCCGGACAACTACCGGGACCGGGGAGCTGTTTTTT. This sequence joins TRBV28 and TRBJ2-2, with D perhaps TRBD1 (5 bases). The ends were cut back, 6 bases at V and 5 bases at J, with 16 bases in the middle. The CDR3 has 15 amino acids. Per the germline V gene, CDR1 is MDHEN and CDR2 is SYDVKM.

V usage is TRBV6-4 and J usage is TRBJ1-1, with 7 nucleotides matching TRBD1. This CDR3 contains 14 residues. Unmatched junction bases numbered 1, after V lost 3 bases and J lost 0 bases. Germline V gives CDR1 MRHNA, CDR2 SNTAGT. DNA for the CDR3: TGTGCCAGCAGTGAGACAGGGATGAACACTGAAGCTTTCTTT. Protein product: CASSETGMNTEAFF.